Detailed here is one T cell receptor beta chain. This sample is drawn from a study of blood T cell repertoires in COVID-19. Study summary: In each case, the material was cDNA or gDNA derived from T cells, B-cell-depleted T cells, or PBMCs.

Assay used: immunoSEQ multiplex PCR; TCRdb lists only in-frame clones, some missing. Of roughly 160,000 clones listed, 65% to 90% are singletons. Germline CDR1 and CDR2: LGHNA and YNFKEQ. This CDR3 is built from 16 residues. Deletions cut 0 bases from V and 0 bases from J, with 12 bases between. The genes are TRBV4-2 and TRBJ2-7; D perhaps matches TRBD2 (5 bases). The sequence came from a man in his 60s with acute or convalescent COVID-19. Sequencing was performed on peripheral blood. The CDR3 coding sequence is TGTGCCAGCAGCCAAGATCGGGGAACGCCCTCCTACGAGCAGTACTTC. Its protein is CASSQDRGTPSYEQYF.